Listed below are T cell receptor beta chains from one sample, sequenced in a study of control samples from healthy donors and cancer patients. The assay was immunoSEQ multiplex PCR, and TCRdb's table has in-frame clones only and misses some. The table includes about 97,000 clones, roughly nine tenths detected once. The source material was blood. The receptors originated from a woman aged 18-30 years in good health. Both conserved end residues are part of each CDR3. D genes are given only for firm matches. Expanded clones get a size class; other rows say once, few or many, or leave the size out.

clone size	D gene	V gene	J gene	CDR3 protein	CDR3 DNA
NA	NA	TRBV5-8	TRBJ2-3	CASSLRTHPSTDTQYF	TGTGCCAGCAGCCTACGGACGCACCCAAGCACAGATACGCAGTATTTT
NA	TRBD1	TRBV12-3/TRBV12-4	TRBJ1-2	CAIQDRGSYGYTF	TGTGCCATTCAAGACAGGGGAAGCTATGGCTACACCTTC
NA	NA	TRBV6-6	TRBJ1-1	CASSYSGIGTEAFF	TGTGCCAGCAGTTACTCAGGGATAGGCACTGAAGCTTTCTTT
once	NA	TRBV5-6	TRBJ2-7	CASSLWGSYEQYF	TGTGCCAGCAGCTTGTGGGGGTCCTACGAGCAGTACTTC
NA	NA	TRBV24-1	TRBJ2-5	CATSDSGQETQYF	TGTGCCACCAGTGATTCAGGGCAAGAGACCCAGTACTTC
NA	NA	TRBV6-2/TRBV6-3	TRBJ1-6	CASSYGIRTRASPLHF	TGTGCCAGCAGTTACGGGATCCGCACTAGGGCTTCACCCCTCCACTTT
NA	NA	TRBV28	TRBJ1-5	CASSSKRTGKPQHF	TGTGCCAGCAGTTCTAAAAGGACCGGGAAGCCCCAGCATTTT
NA	NA	TRBV30	TRBJ1-3	CAWDQSTGNTIYF	TGTGCCTGGGACCAGTCAACTGGAAACACCATATATTTT
NA	NA	TRBV3-1/TRBV3-2	TRBJ1-5	CASSQGWSSNQPQHF	TGTGCCAGCAGCCAAGGGTGGTCAAGCAATCAGCCCCAGCATTTT
NA	NA	TRBV28	TRBJ2-3	CASSLPASTDTQYF	TGTGCCAGCAGTTTGCCTGCTAGCACAGATACGCAGTATTTT
NA	TRBD1	TRBV29-1	TRBJ1-5	CSVAKGTVNQPQHF	TGCAGCGTCGCAAAAGGGACAGTCAATCAGCCCCAGCATTTT
few	TRBD1	TRBV4-3	TRBJ1-2	CASSLTGTGDGYTF	TGCGCCAGCAGCCTAACCGGGACAGGGGATGGCTACACCTTC
NA	NA	TRBV20-1	TRBJ2-3	CSARTGDTQYF	TGCAGTGCTAGAACCGGGGATACGCAGTATTTT
NA	TRBD2	TRBV19	TRBJ2-1	CASSVSGRATYNEQFF	TGTGCCAGTAGTGTGAGCGGGAGGGCTACATACAATGAGCAGTTCTTC
NA	NA	TRBV23-1	TRBJ1-5	CASSQENLGARNNQPQHF	TGCGCCAGCAGTCAAGAAAATCTTGGTGCCAGGAACAATCAGCCCCAGCATTTT
NA	NA	TRBV25-1	TRBJ1-2	CASLGGGHGLYGYTF	TGTGCCAGCTTAGGTGGGGGGCACGGTCTCTATGGCTACACCTTC
once	NA	TRBV7-2	TRBJ1-5	CASSIRGNQPQHF	TGTGCCAGCAGCATTAGGGGCAATCAGCCCCAGCATTTT
NA	NA	TRBV29-1	TRBJ2-6	CSVEAGSGANVLTF	TGCAGCGTTGAAGCAGGATCCGGGGCCAACGTCCTGACTTTC
NA	TRBD1	TRBV5-6	TRBJ1-1	CASSYGTGAGTEAFF	TGTGCCAGCAGCTATGGGACAGGGGCGGGCACTGAAGCTTTCTTT
NA	TRBD1	TRBV29-1	TRBJ1-2	CSVGEDRTNGYTF	TGCAGCGTCGGAGAGGACAGGACGAATGGCTACACCTTC
NA	NA	TRBV30	TRBJ1-1	CALKYTQNTEAFF	TGTGCCTTAAAGTATACACAGAACACTGAAGCTTTCTTT
NA	NA	TRBV7-2	TRBJ1-5	CASRIDRSTQPQHF	TGTGCCAGCAGAATCGACAGGTCCACTCAGCCCCAGCATTTT